These 4 T cell receptor beta chains originate from one sample sequenced in a study of PD-L1 blockade in urothelial cancer (TCRdb year 2017). Library preparation employed the immunoSEQ multiplex PCR assay. The table was pulled from immuneACCESS by TCRdb, which kept in-frame rearrangements only. Such tables lose some clones; where checked, under half of the loss comes from unresolved V genes, and the rest has no known cause. The sample profile shows tens of thousands of clones; 60% to 85% of them were found once. The top ten clonotypes cover 3.6% of the sample. The input for sequencing was PBMCs, taken around atezolizumab (anti-PD-L1) treatment. These receptor sequences come from a man in his 70s with urothelial cancer.

This clone has only one observation. The CDR3 spells CASSQVAAGVGNEQYF. CDR3 coding DNA: TGCGCCAGCAGCCAAGTGGCTGCGGGAGTCGGCAACGAGCAGTACTTC. This chain connects TRBV4-1 to TRBJ2-7; 7 bases line up with TRBD2. With V trimmed by 1 base and J by 5 bases, 11 bases remained unmatched. The CDR3 runs 16 residues. In germline, CDR1 is MGHRA, CDR2 YSYEKL.

This clone has ten or more counts. The chain recombines TRBV7-2 with TRBJ2-5, with TRBD2 as a possible D gene (6 bases). V lost 4 bases and J lost 5, with 17 bases in between. The CDR3 has 15 residues. Per the germline V gene, CDR1 is SGHTA and CDR2 is FQGNSA. The DNA of the CDR3 is TGTGCCAGCAGCTCCGAAGCCGGGACTTGGGAGACCCAGTACTTC. Translating it yields CASSSEAGTWETQYF.

The chain joins TRBV5-1 to TRBJ1-3; the match to TRBD1 covers 8 bases. CDR1 and CDR2 (germline): SGHRS, YFSETQ. The junction had 4 bases not matched to a gene; V was cut back by 4 bases and J by 4 bases. The CDR3 consists of 14 residues. This CDR3 is CASSPGQGGNTIYF. As DNA, the CDR3 is TGCGCCAGCAGCCCAGGACAGGGAGGAAACACCATATATTTT.

The chain joins TRBV30 to TRBJ1-2, with D possibly being TRBD1 (6 bases). V gave up 0 bases and J gave up 3 bases, with 17 bases separating them. CDR3 length: 16 amino acids. Germline CDR1 and CDR2: GTSNPN and SVGIG (reference sequence). CDR3 nucleotide sequence: TGTGCCTGGAGTGTTTTTCGGTCGGGGGGCGACTATGGCTACACCTTC. Protein: CAWSVFRSGGDYGYTF.